This passage covers 27 T cell receptor beta chains from one sample sequenced in a study of blood T cell repertoires in COVID-19. Assay: immunoSEQ multiplex PCR; the TCRdb copy retains only in-frame clones and omits some. The sample records tens of thousands of clones, around 88% being singletons. The sample consisted of peripheral blood. The source is a woman older than 75 with active or convalescent COVID-19.

The chain joins TRBV28 to TRBJ1-2; TRBD1 is a possible D gene (6 bases). Germline-derived CDR1 and CDR2 are MDHEN and SYDVKM. The CDR3 contains 14 residues. The ends were cut back, 5 bases at V and 0 bases at J, with 10 bases in the middle. CDR3 DNA: TGTGCCAGCAGTCCCGGACAGCCTAACTATGGCTACACCTTC. Its translation: CASSPGQPNYGYTF.

J is TRBJ1-1 and V is TRBV24-1; D is possibly TRBD1 (6 bases). Germline values: CDR1 KGHDR, CDR2 SFDVKD. Trimming pared 9 bases from V and 1 base from J, leaving 14 bases between. The CDR3 covers 14 residues. In DNA, the CDR3 is TGTGCCACCGCGGGGGGCGCAGGGAACACTGAAGCTTTCTTT. Residues: CATAGGAGNTEAFF.

The chain carries TRBV29-1 and TRBJ1-2; possibly TRBD1 for D (5 bases). CDR3 size: 12 residues. Deletions cut 0 bases from V and 4 bases from J, with 6 bases between. Germline lookup yields CDR1 SQVTM and CDR2 ANQGSEA. The CDR3 sequence is CSVEEGLYGYTF. In DNA, the CDR3 is TGCAGCGTTGAAGAGGGGCTCTATGGCTACACCTTC. Based on the CDR3 plus reference TRBV29-1 and TRBJ1-2, the full variable domain is SAVISQKPSRDICQRGTSLTIQCQVDSQVTMMFWYRQQPGQSLTLIATANQGSEATYESGFVIDKFPISRPNLTFSTLTVSNMSPEDSSIYLCSVEEGLYGYTFGSGTRLTVV.

The chain joins TRBV10-3 to TRBJ2-1; 9 nucleotides match TRBD2. This CDR3 comprises 14 residues. The junction had 6 bases not matched to a gene; V was cut back by 3 bases and J by 9 bases. CDR1 is ENHRY and CDR2 is SYGVKD in the germline V gene. In nucleotides, the CDR3 is TGTGCCATCAGTGACAGCGGGAGGCCAAGTGAGCAGTTCTTC. Its protein is CAISDSGRPSEQFF.

This clone has only one observation. As DNA, the CDR3 is TGTGCCAGTAGCCGGGTGGCAGTGGAAGGCTACAATGAGCAGTTCTTC. Residues: CASSRVAVEGYNEQFF. The rearrangement links TRBV19 to TRBJ2-1; D remains ambiguous. Germline loops: CDR1 LNHDA, CDR2 SQIVND (reference sequence). Between the trimmed V and J ends, which lost 6 bases and 3 bases, there was a span of 18 bases. CDR3 length: 16 amino acids.

J is TRBJ1-1 and V is TRBV19; TRBD1 matches at 7 bases. The CDR3 runs 16 residues. V lost 7 bases and J lost 0; bases outside the gene matches: 11. CDR1 and CDR2 (germline): LNHDA, SQIVND (reference sequence). This CDR3 reads CASNTLTGAMNTEAFF. The CDR3 DNA sequence: TGTGCCAGTAATACTCTCACAGGGGCCATGAACACTGAAGCTTTCTTT. Filled out from reference TRBV19 and TRBJ1-1, the complete variable domain reads DGGITQSPKYLFRKEGQNVTLSCEQNLNHDAMYWYRQDPGQGLRLIYYSQIVNDFQKGDIAEGYSVSREKKESFPLTVTSAQKNPTAFYLCASNTLTGAMNTEAFFGQGTRLTVV.

This chain links TRBV6-6 with TRBJ1-2, with unresolved D. V was cut by 0 bases and J by 8 bases, with 10 bases left in between. Germline V gene lookup returns CDR1 MNHNY and CDR2 SVGAGI (reference sequence). The CDR3 spans 13 residues. CDR3 in DNA: TGTGCCAGCAGTTACTCTGCACAGAACGGCTACACCTTC. Translation: CASSYSAQNGYTF.

This clone has a single count. The chain uses TRBV4-1 and TRBJ2-3; 9 nucleotides match TRBD1. The V gene end was trimmed by 4 bases and the J gene end by 5 bases; junction bases not matched to a gene: 10. The CDR3 runs 16 residues. Germline V gives CDR1 MGHRA, CDR2 YSYEKL. The CDR3 bases are TGCGCCAGCAGCCTCCGGACAGGGGCGCTCAGAGATACGCAGTATTTT. Protein: CASSLRTGALRDTQYF.

V and J are TRBV19 and TRBJ2-1; 9 bases are a match to TRBD1. The CDR3 consists of 16 residues. V gave up 5 bases and J gave up 4 bases; unmatched junction bases: 9. Germline V gene data show CDR1 as LNHDA and CDR2 as SQIVND (reference sequence). As DNA, the CDR3 is TGTGCCAGTAGTTTAAGACGGACAGGGGAGTACAATGAGCAGTTCTTC. This gives the protein CASSLRRTGEYNEQFF.

The chain carries TRBV2 and TRBJ2-7, with TRBD2 identical over 11 bases. The ends lost 5 bases at V and 4 bases at J; junction bases unmatched: 7. CDR3 size: 15 residues. Germline CDR1 SNHLY, CDR2 FYNNEI. In DNA form, the CDR3 reads TGTGCCAGCAGTAATCCGGGACTAGCGGAGTACGAGCAGTACTTC. It is translated as CASSNPGLAEYEQYF.

The chain combines TRBV7-9 with TRBJ2-5; D may be TRBD2 (6 bases). The CDR3 is 15 amino acids. Germline CDR1 SEHNR, CDR2 FQNEAQ (reference sequence). V lost 0 bases and J lost 0, with 8 bases in between. The CDR3 sequence: CASSLAGGNQETQYF. Here the CDR3 DNA reads TGTGCCAGCAGCTTAGCGGGAGGAAACCAAGAGACCCAGTACTTC.

V and J are TRBV21-1 and TRBJ1-2; TRBD1 is the table's D call, not checked against the DNA. TRBV21-1 is described as a pseudogene. The CDR3 length is 13 residues. CDR3 protein: CARNGTVNYGYTF. CDR3 DNA: TGTGCCAGGAATGGGACAGTCAACTATGGCTACACCTTC.

The chain uses TRBV7-9 and TRBJ1-1; 9 bases map to TRBD1. Germline values: CDR1 SEHNR, CDR2 FQNEAQ (reference sequence). There are 16 residues in the CDR3. The trim removed 7 bases at V and 1 base at J, leaving 10 bases unmatched. CDR3: CASTSRTGDRNTEAFF. As DNA, the CDR3 is TGTGCCAGCACCTCCCGGACAGGGGACAGGAACACTGAAGCTTTCTTT.

J is TRBJ1-6 and V is TRBV27; D is ambiguous. CDR1 and CDR2 from the germline V gene are MNHEY and SMNVEV (reference sequence). This CDR3 comprises 15 residues. V was shortened by 5 bases and J by 4 bases, with 12 bases between the two germline ends. The CDR3 region has the DNA TGTGCCAGCAGTCCCACACATACGTATAATTCACCCCTCCACTTT. Translating it yields CASSPTHTYNSPLHF.

Only one count was recorded for this clone. V gene TRBV2 combines with J gene TRBJ1-1; weak D call: TRBD1 (6 bases). Germline CDR1 SNHLY, CDR2 FYNNEI. V lost 5 bases and J 4 bases, leaving 14 bases between the germline ends. CDR3 length: 14 residues. The CDR3 spells CASSLQGAGTEAFF. The CDR3 nucleotides are TGTGCCAGCAGTTTACAGGGTGCGGGCACTGAAGCTTTCTTT.

V is TRBV7-2 and J is TRBJ2-1, with 11 bases fitting TRBD2. In germline, CDR1 is SGHTA, CDR2 FQGNSA. V dropped 5 bases and J dropped 5; count of bases not matched to a gene: 8. The CDR3 is made up of 16 amino acids. The CDR3 nucleotides read TGTGCCAGCAGCGCCACCGGGACTAGCGGAGACAATGAGCAGTTCTTC. It yields the protein CASSATGTSGDNEQFF.

This clone was seen a few times. V usage is TRBV18 and J usage is TRBJ2-3; TRBD2 aligns across 9 bases. CDR1 is KGHSH and CDR2 is LQKENI in the germline V gene. The CDR3 runs to 15 residues. With 2 bases clipped from V and 5 bases from J, the junction kept 5 bases outside the gene matches. The CDR3 spells CASSPASGIGDTQYF. CDR3 nucleotides: TGTGCCAGCTCACCAGCTAGCGGGATTGGAGATACGCAGTATTTT.

The chain is built from TRBV11-2 and TRBJ2-5; 9 nucleotides agree with TRBD2. Trimming took 5 bases from V and 5 from J; bases not matched to a gene: 12. Germline CDR1 and CDR2: SGHAT and FQNNGV. The CDR3 consists of 16 residues. The CDR3 bases are TGTGCCAGCAGCCCCCTATTTATTAGCGGGAGTGAGACCCAGTACTTC. It encodes CASSPLFISGSETQYF.

This clone was seen once. The V call is TRBV27, the J call TRBJ1-5; D unresolved. V gave up 0 bases and J gave up 8 bases, with 11 bases separating them. Per the germline V gene, CDR1 is MNHEY and CDR2 is SMNVEV (reference sequence). The CDR3 is 14 amino acids. The CDR3 region has the DNA TGTGCCAGCAGTTTATCGTTGGAGGGCAAGCCCCAGCATTTT. Translated, it gives CASSLSLEGKPQHF.

The chain recombines TRBV28 with TRBJ2-1; D is uncertain. CDR3 length: 13 residues. Per the germline V gene, CDR1 is MDHEN and CDR2 is SYDVKM. V lost 6 bases to trimming and J lost 10 bases, with 16 bases between them. The CDR3 DNA reads as TGTGCCAGCAGCCTAAGACTCCGCCGGGAGCAGTTCTTC. It specifies CASSLRLRREQFF.

The chain is built from TRBV4-1 and TRBJ2-1; 11 bases fit TRBD2. Unmatched junction bases numbered 5, after V lost 6 bases and J lost 4 bases. CDR3 size: 15 residues. Germline lookup yields CDR1 MGHRA and CDR2 YSYEKL. The CDR3 nucleotides read TGCGCCAGCAGACTTACTAGCGGGAGATACAATGAGCAGTTCTTC. Translated: CASRLTSGRYNEQFF.

This clone has only one observation. The chain uses TRBV3-1 (or the pseudogene TRBV3-2) and TRBJ1-2; TRBD1 aligns across 7 bases. This CDR3 is built from 13 residues. Looked up from germline, CDR1 is LGHDT and CDR2 is YNNKEL (reference sequence). The V segment lost 3 bases and the J segment 8 bases; nucleotides outside the gene matches: 6. CDR3 protein: CASSHPTGKGYTF. The CDR3 region has the DNA TGTGCCAGCAGCCACCCGACAGGGAAAGGCTACACCTTC.

The chain links TRBV5-8 to TRBJ2-2, with 9 bases fitting TRBD2. Germline V lookup: CDR1 SGHTS, CDR2 YDEGEE. CDR3 size: 14 residues. V shed 6 bases, J shed 6 bases, and the junction held 6 bases outside the gene matches. The CDR3 DNA sequence: TGTGCCAGCATTTTAGCGGGAGCGGCCGGGGAGCTGTTTTTT. Amino acid sequence: CASILAGAAGELFF.

V gene TRBV5-1 combines with J gene TRBJ2-5, with D possibly matching TRBD2 (6 bases). The CDR3 covers 13 residues. Per germline, CDR1 SGHRS and CDR2 YFSETQ. Trimming removed 2 bases from V and 7 bases from J, with 12 bases in between. CDR3 protein: CASSFGGIGTQYF. As DNA, the CDR3 is TGCGCCAGCAGCTTCGGGGGTATAGGGACCCAGTACTTC.

This clone was seen once. The gene calls are TRBV27 and TRBJ1-3; D might be TRBD1 (5 bases). The CDR3 length is 15 residues. CDR1 is MNHEY, CDR2 SMNVEV, per germline (reference sequence). V shed 6 bases and J shed 0 bases, with 12 bases lying between them. Written as DNA, the CDR3 is TGTGCCAGCAGCCTAAGGGGAAACTCTGGAAACACCATATATTTT. Residues: CASSLRGNSGNTIYF.

V is TRBV3-1 (or the pseudogene TRBV3-2) and J is TRBJ2-5, with TRBD2 identical over 8 bases. Per germline, CDR1 LGHDT and CDR2 YNNKEL (reference sequence). The J segment lost 5 bases and the V segment lost 8 bases, leaving 1 base of the junction unmatched. The CDR3 is made up of 11 amino acids. The CDR3 spells CASVAGETQYF. DNA of the CDR3: TGTGCCAGCGTAGCGGGGGAGACCCAGTACTTC.

V and J are TRBV27 and TRBJ2-1, with 13 bases matching TRBD2. The J segment lost 10 bases and the V segment lost 4 bases, leaving 7 bases of the junction unmatched. Germline V gene sequence: CDR1 MNHEY, CDR2 SMNVEV (reference sequence). This CDR3 is 15 amino acids long. The CDR3 sequence is CASSSGLAGVNEQFF. The CDR3 DNA sequence: TGTGCCAGCAGTTCCGGACTAGCGGGAGTAAACGAGCAGTTCTTC.